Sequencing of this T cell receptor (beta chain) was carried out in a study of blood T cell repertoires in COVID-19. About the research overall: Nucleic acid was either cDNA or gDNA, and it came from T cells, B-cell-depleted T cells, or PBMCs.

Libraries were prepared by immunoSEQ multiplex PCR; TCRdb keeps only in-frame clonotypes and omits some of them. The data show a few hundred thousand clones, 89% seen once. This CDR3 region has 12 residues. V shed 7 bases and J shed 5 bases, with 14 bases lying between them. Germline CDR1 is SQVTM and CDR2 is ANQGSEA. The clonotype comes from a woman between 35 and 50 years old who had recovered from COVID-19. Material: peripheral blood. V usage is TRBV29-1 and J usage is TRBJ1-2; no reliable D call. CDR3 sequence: CSAPTNQYGYTF. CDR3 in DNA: TGCAGCGCGCCGACAAACCAATATGGCTACACCTTC.